Sequencing of this T cell receptor beta chain was carried out in a study of cytomegalovirus exposure and HLA in healthy donors. TCRdb's table, derived via immunoSEQ multiplex PCR, lists solely in-frame clones and lacks some. Of some 150,000 clones listed, around 90% are singletons. Worth noting for this clone: Its antigen remains unknown.

V lost 7 bases and J lost 0; bases outside the gene matches: 3. This CDR3 is 14 amino acids long. Germline values: CDR1 SNHLY, CDR2 FYNNEI. Study-wide findings and caveats: For most TCR sequences rarity was the rule, although some public TCRs occurred in many donors.

The J gene is TRBJ1-5, the V gene TRBV2, with TRBD1 matching 7 bases. The sample comprised PBMCs. This TCR was sampled from a woman aged 25 to 39 in good health and CMV-seropositive. The CDR3 DNA follows: TGTGCCAGCAACGGACAGGTTAGCAATCAGCCCCAGCATTTT. Protein sequence: CASNGQVSNQPQHF.